Sequencing of this T cell receptor (beta chain) was carried out in a study of PD-1 blockade in classical Hodgkin lymphoma. Sequencing used immunoSEQ multiplex PCR; TCRdb keeps in-frame clones, though not all of them. The repertoire consists of roughly 50,000 clones, with 86% occurring once and the leading ten covering approximately 7%. Noted time point: cycle 4 day 1 (C4D1), after five to seven weeks of nivolumab. Relapses following autologous stem cell transplantation were seen in all patients, with brentuximab vedotin exposure varying. The CDR3 runs to 13 residues. Deletions cut 4 bases from V and 7 bases from J, with 11 bases between. Germline-derived CDR1 and CDR2 are SEHNR and FQNEAQ (reference sequence).

The sample in question was peripheral blood mononuclear cells (PBMCs), obtained before the fourth cycle of nivolumab. V and J are TRBV7-9 and TRBJ2-1; D might be TRBD2 (5 bases). This sequence was found in a human donor with classical Hodgkin lymphoma. For the CDR3, the DNA is TGTGCCAGCAGCTACCCTCGAGGGAATGAGCAGTTCTTC. Protein sequence: CASSYPRGNEQFF.